The clone carrying this TCR beta chain was found a few times. Its specificity is unknown. The data are from a study of T cells after yellow fever vaccination. Whole-study context: The authors prepared low-cell-number fractions using SMART-Seq v4 Ultra Low Input.

Whole-study results and caveats: Contamination of FACS-sorted repertoires by abundant clonotypes from the bulk population could occur. Among primary-vaccination clones, most reappeared after the booster, at approximately 96% for CD4 and more than 75% for CD8.

Generation of TCR cDNA used 5'RACE template switching (which added a universal primer site and UMIs). TCRdb re-called the 5' RACE reads with MiXCR, one entry per CDR3 protein. The data contain fewer than 400,000 distinct CDR3 sequences, 6.2% of them singletons. Germline V lookup: CDR1 SQVTM, CDR2 ANQGSEA. V lost 1 base, J lost 8 bases, and 13 bases stayed unmatched. The CDR3 is 15 residues long. The material was PBMCs, obtained 5 days after the yellow fever booster vaccination. The V and J genes are TRBV29-1 and TRBJ1-2; TRBD1 matches 7 bases. This receptor was obtained from a man aged 25-40 years who received the YFV17D yellow fever vaccine. The CDR3, as DNA: TGCAGCGTTGAAGCGGGAGACAGGGTTTTATTAGGCTACACCTTC. Amino acids: CSVEAGDRVLLGYTF.